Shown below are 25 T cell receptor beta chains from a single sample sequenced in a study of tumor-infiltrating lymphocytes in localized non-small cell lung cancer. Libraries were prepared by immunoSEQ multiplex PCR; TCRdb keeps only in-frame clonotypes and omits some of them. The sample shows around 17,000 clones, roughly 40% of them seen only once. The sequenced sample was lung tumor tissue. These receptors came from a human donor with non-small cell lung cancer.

The CDR3: CASRKGNAYEQYF. In DNA, the CDR3 is TGTGCCAGCAGAAAGGGGAACGCCTACGAGCAGTACTTC. The chain links TRBV5-4 to TRBJ2-7; a possible D gene is TRBD1 (5 bases). The germline V and J ends were trimmed by 5 bases and 2 bases, with 11 bases remaining between them. Germline values: CDR1 SGHNT, CDR2 YYREEE (reference sequence). CDR3 size: 13 residues.

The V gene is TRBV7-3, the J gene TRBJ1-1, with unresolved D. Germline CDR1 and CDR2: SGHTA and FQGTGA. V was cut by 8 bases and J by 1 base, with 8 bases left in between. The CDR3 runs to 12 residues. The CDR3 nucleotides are TGTGCCAGCCGTGGAGCGAACACTGAAGCTTTCTTT. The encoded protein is CASRGANTEAFF.

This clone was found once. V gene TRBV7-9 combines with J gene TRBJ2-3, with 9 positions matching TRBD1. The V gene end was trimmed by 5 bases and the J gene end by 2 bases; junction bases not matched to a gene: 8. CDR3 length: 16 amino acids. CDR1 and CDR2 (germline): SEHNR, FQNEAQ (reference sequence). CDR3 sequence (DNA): TGTGCCAGCAGCCCAACCGGGACAGGGCCCACAGATACGCAGTATTTT. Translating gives CASSPTGTGPTDTQYF.

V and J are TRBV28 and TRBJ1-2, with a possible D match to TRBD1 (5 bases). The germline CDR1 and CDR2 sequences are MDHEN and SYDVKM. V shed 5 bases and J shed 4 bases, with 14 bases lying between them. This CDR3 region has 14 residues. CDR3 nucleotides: TGTGCCAGCAGTGCCCCCGGAGGGGCCTATGGCTACACCTTC. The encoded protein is CASSAPGGAYGYTF.

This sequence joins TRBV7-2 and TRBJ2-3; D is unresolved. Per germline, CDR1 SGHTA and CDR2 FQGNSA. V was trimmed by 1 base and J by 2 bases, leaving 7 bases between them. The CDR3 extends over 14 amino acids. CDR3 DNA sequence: TGTGCCAGCAGCTTAGGGCCCACCACAGATACGCAGTATTTT. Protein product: CASSLGPTTDTQYF.

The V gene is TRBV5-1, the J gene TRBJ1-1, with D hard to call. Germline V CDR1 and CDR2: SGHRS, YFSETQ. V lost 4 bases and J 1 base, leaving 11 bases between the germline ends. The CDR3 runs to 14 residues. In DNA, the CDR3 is TGCGCCAGCAGCCAAGCCAGCAAGAACACTGAAGCTTTCTTT. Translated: CASSQASKNTEAFF.

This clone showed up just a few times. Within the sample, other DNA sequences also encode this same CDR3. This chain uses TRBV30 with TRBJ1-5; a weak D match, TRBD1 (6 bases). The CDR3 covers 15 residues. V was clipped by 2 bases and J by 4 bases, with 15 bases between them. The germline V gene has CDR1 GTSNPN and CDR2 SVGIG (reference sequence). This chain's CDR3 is CAWSRSDRDNQPQHF. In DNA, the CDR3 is TGTGCCTGGAGTAGGTCGGACAGAGATAATCAGCCCCAGCATTTT.

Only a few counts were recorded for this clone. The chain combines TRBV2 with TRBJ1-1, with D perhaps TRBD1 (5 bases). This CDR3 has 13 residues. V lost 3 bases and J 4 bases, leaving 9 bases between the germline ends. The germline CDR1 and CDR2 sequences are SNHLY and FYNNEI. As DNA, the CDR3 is TGTGCCAGCAGTGATGGGGGGAGCACTGAAGCTTTCTTT. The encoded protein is CASSDGGSTEAFF.

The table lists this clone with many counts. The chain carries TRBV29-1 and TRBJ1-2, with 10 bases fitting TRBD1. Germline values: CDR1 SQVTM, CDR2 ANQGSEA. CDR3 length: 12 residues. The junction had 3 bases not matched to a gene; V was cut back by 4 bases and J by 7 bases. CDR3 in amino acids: CSVGGQGPGYTF. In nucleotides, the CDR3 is TGCAGCGTTGGGGGACAGGGGCCTGGCTACACCTTC.

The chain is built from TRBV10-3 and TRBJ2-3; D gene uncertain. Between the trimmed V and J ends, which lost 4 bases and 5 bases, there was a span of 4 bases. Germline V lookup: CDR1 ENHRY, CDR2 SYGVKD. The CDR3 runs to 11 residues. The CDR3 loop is CAISGKDTQYF. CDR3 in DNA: TGTGCCATCAGTGGGAAAGATACGCAGTATTTT.

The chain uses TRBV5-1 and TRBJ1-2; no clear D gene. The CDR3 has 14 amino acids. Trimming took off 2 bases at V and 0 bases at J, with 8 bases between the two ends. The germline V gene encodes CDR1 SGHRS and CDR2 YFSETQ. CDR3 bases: TGCGCCAGCAGCTTTACACAGTCTAACTATGGCTACACCTTC. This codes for CASSFTQSNYGYTF. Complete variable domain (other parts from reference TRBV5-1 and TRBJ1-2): KAGVTQTPRYLIKTRGQQVTLSCSPISGHRSVSWYQQTPGQGLQFLFEYFSETQRNKGNFPGRFSGRQFSNSRSEMNVSTLELGDSALYLCASSFTQSNYGYTFGSGTRLTVV.

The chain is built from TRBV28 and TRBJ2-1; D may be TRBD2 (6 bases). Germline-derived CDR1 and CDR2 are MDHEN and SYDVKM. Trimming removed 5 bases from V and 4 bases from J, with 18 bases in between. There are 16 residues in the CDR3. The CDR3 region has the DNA TGTGCCAGCAGTCCCCCGCCAGGGACTCTGTACAATGAGCAGTTCTTC. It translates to CASSPPPGTLYNEQFF.

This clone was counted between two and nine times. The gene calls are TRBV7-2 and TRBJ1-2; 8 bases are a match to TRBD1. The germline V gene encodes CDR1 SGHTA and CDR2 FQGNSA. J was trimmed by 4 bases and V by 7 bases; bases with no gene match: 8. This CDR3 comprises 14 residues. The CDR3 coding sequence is TGTGCCAGCAACTCGGACAGGGCAGGCTATGGCTACACCTTC. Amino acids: CASNSDRAGYGYTF. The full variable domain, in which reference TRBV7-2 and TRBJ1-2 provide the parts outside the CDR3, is GAGVSQSPSNKVTEKGKDVELRCDPISGHTALYWYRQSLGQGLEFLIYFQGNSAPDKSGLPSDRFSAERTGGSVSTLTIQRTQQEDSAVYLCASNSDRAGYGYTFGSGTRLTVV.

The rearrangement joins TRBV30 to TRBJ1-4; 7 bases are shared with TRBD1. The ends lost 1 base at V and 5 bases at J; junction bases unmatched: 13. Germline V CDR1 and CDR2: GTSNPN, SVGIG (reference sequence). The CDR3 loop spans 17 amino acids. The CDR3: CAWSGRLRLGGNEKLFF. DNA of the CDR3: TGTGCCTGGAGTGGTCGACTACGGTTAGGGGGCAATGAAAAACTGTTTTTT.

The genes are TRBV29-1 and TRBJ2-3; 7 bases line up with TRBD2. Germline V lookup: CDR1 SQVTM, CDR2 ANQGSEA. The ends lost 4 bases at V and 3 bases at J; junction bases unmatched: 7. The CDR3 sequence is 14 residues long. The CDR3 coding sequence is TGCAGCGTTGGGGTCGCGGGGGTTACAGATACGCAGTATTTT. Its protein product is CSVGVAGVTDTQYF.

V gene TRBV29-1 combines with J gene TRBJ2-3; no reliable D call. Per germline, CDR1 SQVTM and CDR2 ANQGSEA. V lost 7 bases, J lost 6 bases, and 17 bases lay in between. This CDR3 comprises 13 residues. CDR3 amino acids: CSAASSLRDTQYF. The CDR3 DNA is TGCAGCGCCGCGTCATCGTTACGCGATACGCAGTATTTT.

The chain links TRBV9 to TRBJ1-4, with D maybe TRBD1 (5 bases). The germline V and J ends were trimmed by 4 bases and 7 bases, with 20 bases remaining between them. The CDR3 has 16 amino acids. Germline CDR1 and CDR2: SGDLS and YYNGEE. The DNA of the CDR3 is TGTGCCAGCAGCTCACGTCCCGCGGGAAGGGGTGAAAAACTGTTTTTT. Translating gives CASSSRPAGRGEKLFF.

For the CDR3, the DNA is TGTGCCAGCAGCCCCGGGACAGGCGTCTATGGCTACACCTTC. Translated, it gives CASSPGTGVYGYTF. The chain carries TRBV4-2 and TRBJ1-2; TRBD1 matches at 8 bases. Trimming at V came to 4 bases and at J to 4 bases, leaving 5 bases not matched to a gene. The germline gives CDR1 LGHNA, CDR2 YNFKEQ. CDR3 length: 14 amino acids.

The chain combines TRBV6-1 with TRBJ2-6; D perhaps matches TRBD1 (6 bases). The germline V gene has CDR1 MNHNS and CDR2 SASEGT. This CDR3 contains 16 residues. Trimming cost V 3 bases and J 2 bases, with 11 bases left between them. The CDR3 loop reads CASSDNRVTGANVLTF. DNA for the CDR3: TGTGCCAGCAGTGATAACAGGGTCACTGGGGCCAACGTCCTGACTTTC.

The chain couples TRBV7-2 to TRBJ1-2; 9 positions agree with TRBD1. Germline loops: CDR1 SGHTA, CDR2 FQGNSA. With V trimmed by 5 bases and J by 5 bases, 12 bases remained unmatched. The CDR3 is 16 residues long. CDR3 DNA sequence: TGTGCCAGCAGCGTGTCCGGGACAGGGAAACGTTATGGCTACACCTTC. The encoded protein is CASSVSGTGKRYGYTF. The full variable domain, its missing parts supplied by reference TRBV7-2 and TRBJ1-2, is GAGVSQSPSNKVTEKGKDVELRCDPISGHTALYWYRQSLGQGLEFLIYFQGNSAPDKSGLPSDRFSAERTGGSVSTLTIQRTQQEDSAVYLCASSVSGTGKRYGYTFGSGTRLTVV.

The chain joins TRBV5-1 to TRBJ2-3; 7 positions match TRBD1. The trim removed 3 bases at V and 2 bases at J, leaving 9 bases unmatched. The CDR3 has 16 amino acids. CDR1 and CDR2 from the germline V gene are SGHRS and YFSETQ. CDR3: CASSSQSRGNTDTQYF. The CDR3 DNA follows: TGCGCCAGCAGCTCACAGAGCAGGGGGAACACAGATACGCAGTATTTT.

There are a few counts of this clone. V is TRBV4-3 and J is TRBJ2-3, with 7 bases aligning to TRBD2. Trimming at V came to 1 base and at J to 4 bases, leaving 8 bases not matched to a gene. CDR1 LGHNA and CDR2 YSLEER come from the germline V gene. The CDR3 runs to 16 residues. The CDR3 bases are TGCGCCAGCAGCCAAGCTGGAACTAGCGTCCCAGATACGCAGTATTTT. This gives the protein CASSQAGTSVPDTQYF.

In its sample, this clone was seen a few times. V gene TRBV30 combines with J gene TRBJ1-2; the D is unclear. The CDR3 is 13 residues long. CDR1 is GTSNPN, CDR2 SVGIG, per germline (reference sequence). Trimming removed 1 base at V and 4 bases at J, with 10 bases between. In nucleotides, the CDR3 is TGTGCCTGGAGTGGGCTCGACGGCTATGGCTACACCTTC. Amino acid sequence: CAWSGLDGYGYTF.

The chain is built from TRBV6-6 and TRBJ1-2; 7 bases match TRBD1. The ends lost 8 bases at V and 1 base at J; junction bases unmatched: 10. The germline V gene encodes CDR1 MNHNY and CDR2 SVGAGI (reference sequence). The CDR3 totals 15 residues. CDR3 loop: CASALEGGLNYGYTF. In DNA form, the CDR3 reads TGTGCCAGCGCCTTAGAAGGGGGCCTTAACTATGGCTACACCTTC.

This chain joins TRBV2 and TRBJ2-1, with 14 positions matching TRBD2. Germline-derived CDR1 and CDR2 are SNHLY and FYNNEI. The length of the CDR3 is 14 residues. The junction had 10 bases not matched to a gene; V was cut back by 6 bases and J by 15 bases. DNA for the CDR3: TGTGCCAGCAGGCAGGGACTAGCGGGGGCGTTTGGGTTCTTC. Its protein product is CASRQGLAGAFGFF.